The 22 T cell receptor beta chains reported below all come from one sample, sequenced in a study of spatial heterogeneity in lung cancer. As for time point: blood at routine non-recurrence follow-up after resection. Without sorting, whole RNA was sequenced from tumor, nontumor lung or frozen PBMC. One entry per CDR3 protein, called by TCRdb with MiXCR from the 5' RACE reads. The profile shows approximately 27,000 distinct CDR3 sequences, about 6% of them singletons. The sample was PBMCs, taken at follow-up. Receptor source: a male donor with early-stage non-small cell lung cancer.

Worth noting for this clonotype: A much more abundant neighbour one base away suggests this may be a read error. The chain joins TRBV6-6 to TRBJ2-5; D might be TRBD1 or TRBD2, each matching 6 bases. This CDR3 is 14 amino acids long. The V end lost 6 bases, the J end lost 4 bases, and 15 bases lay between the germline ends. Germline CDR1 and CDR2: MNHNY and SVGAGI (reference sequence). The CDR3 DNA reads TGTGCCAGCAGGGCCCACGAGGGGGGAGAGACCCAGTACTTC. This codes for CASRAHEGGETQYF.

This clonotype was found many times. The chain has TRBV20-1 and TRBJ2-1; 7 bases fit TRBD2. Per germline, CDR1 DFQATT and CDR2 SNEGSKA (reference sequence). The CDR3 contains 13 residues. The trim removed 4 bases at V and 9 bases at J, leaving 9 bases unmatched. The CDR3, as DNA: TGCAGTGCTACGGGCGGGAGAGTTCGTGAGCAGTTCTTC. It yields the protein CSATGGRVREQFF.

This clonotype has a count of ten or more. J is TRBJ1-2 and V is TRBV6-5; no reliable D call. V was pared by 2 bases and J by 8 bases, with 15 bases between. This CDR3 contains 14 residues. Germline assignment: CDR1 MNHEY and CDR2 SVGAGI. CDR3 coding DNA: TGTGCCAGCAGTTACCTAAGGCCCTCGTCCGGCTACACCTTC. Translated, it gives CASSYLRPSSGYTF.

This clonotype appeared many times. The gene calls are TRBV9 and TRBJ1-1; tentative D call: TRBD1 (5 bases). Looked up from germline, CDR1 is SGDLS and CDR2 is YYNGEE. Trimming shortened V by 4 bases and J by 3 bases, and 13 bases separated the two germline ends. This CDR3 has 14 amino acids. Here the CDR3 reads CASSKMDTYTEAFF. In DNA, the CDR3 is TGTGCCAGCAGCAAGATGGACACTTACACTGAAGCTTTCTTT.

Many counts were recorded for this clonotype. The chain recombines TRBV3-1 with TRBJ1-1; D is undetermined. The CDR3 spans 13 residues. The ends were cut back, 1 base at V and 4 bases at J, with 7 bases in the middle. From germline, CDR1 is LGHDT and CDR2 YNNKEL (reference sequence). DNA for the CDR3: TGTGCCAGCAGCCAAGGAGGAGGCACTGAAGCTTTCTTT. It specifies CASSQGGGTEAFF.

This clonotype was counted ten times or more. The V and J genes are TRBV30 and TRBJ1-1, with D perhaps TRBD1 (6 bases). Germline CDR1 and CDR2: GTSNPN and SVGIG (reference sequence). Trimming shortened V by 4 bases and J by 1 base, and 10 bases separated the two germline ends. The CDR3 is 13 residues long. CDR3 nucleotides: TGTGCCTGGAAAAGGACAGCGAACACTGAAGCTTTCTTT. Protein product: CAWKRTANTEAFF.

This clonotype was detected many times. The chain links TRBV27 to TRBJ1-3, with 8 bases aligning to TRBD1. This CDR3 comprises 15 residues. Germline-derived CDR1 and CDR2 are MNHEY and SMNVEV (reference sequence). After removal of 0 bases from V and 8 bases from J, the junction contained 6 bases not matched to a gene. The CDR3 nucleotides read TGTGCCAGCAGTTTATCTGTGGACAGGGCGGACACCATATATTTT. Amino acid sequence: CASSLSVDRADTIYF.

This clonotype was detected many times. This rearrangement joins TRBV7-8 to TRBJ2-3; 10 bases line up with TRBD2. The germline gives CDR1 SGHVS, CDR2 FQNEAQ. V was pared by 4 bases and J by 4 bases, with 11 bases of the junction left unmatched. This CDR3 has 17 amino acids. The CDR3 bases are TGTGCCAGCAGCTGGGATGGTAGCGGGAGGCCCCCAGATACGCAGTATTTT. Protein: CASSWDGSGRPPDTQYF. Drawing the rest from reference TRBV7-8 and TRBJ2-3, the complete variable domain is GAGVSQSPRYKVAKRGQDVALRCDPISGHVSLFWYQQALGQGPEFLTYFQNEAQLDKSGLPSDRFFAERPEGSVSTLKIQRTQQEDSAVYLCASSWDGSGRPPDTQYFGPGTRLTVL.

This clonotype has a count of ten or more. The J gene is TRBJ2-1, the V gene TRBV6-2 or TRBV6-3; 8 bases match TRBD2. Germline V gene lookup returns CDR1 MNHEY and CDR2 SVGEGT. This CDR3 has 13 residues. V was pared by 5 bases and J by 3 bases, with 0 bases of the junction left unmatched. CDR3 in DNA: TGTGCCAGCAGTCTAGCGGGCTACAATGAGCAGTTCTTC. Translated, it gives CASSLAGYNEQFF.

This clonotype came up many times. The chain is built from TRBV5-1 and TRBJ1-5; no reliable D call. With 0 bases removed from V and 4 bases from J, the gap between germline ends came to 5 bases. Looked up from germline, CDR1 is SGHRS and CDR2 is YFSETQ. The CDR3 contains 13 residues. This CDR3 reads CASSLAGNQPQHF. CDR3 coding DNA: TGCGCCAGCAGCTTGGCGGGAAATCAGCCCCAGCATTTT.

The table lists this clonotype with a few counts. The chain recombines TRBV29-1 with TRBJ2-3; weak D call: TRBD2 (6 bases). Germline V lookup: CDR1 SQVTM, CDR2 ANQGSEA. V was cut by 4 bases and J by 1 base, with 12 bases left in between. The CDR3 spans 14 residues. The DNA for the CDR3 is TGCAGCGTTGGTACGGGAGATGGCACAGATACGCAGTATTTT. Amino acid sequence: CSVGTGDGTDTQYF.

This clonotype occurred many times. This rearrangement joins TRBV6-1 to TRBJ2-7; the D gene is possibly TRBD2 (6 bases). The CDR3 has 13 residues. V was shortened by 10 bases and J by 4 bases, with 17 bases between the two germline ends. The germline CDR1 and CDR2 sequences are MNHNS and SASEGT. The CDR3 sequence is CATSDWAGYEQYV. CDR3 DNA: TGTGCCACAAGCGACTGGGCGGGGTACGAGCAGTACGTC.

This clonotype was recorded many times. J is TRBJ2-3 and V is TRBV20-1; D is undetermined. In germline, CDR1 is DFQATT, CDR2 SNEGSKA (reference sequence). The CDR3 spans 12 residues. V was shortened by 3 bases and J by 6 bases, with 10 bases between the two germline ends. CDR3 sequence: CSASESRDTQYF. The CDR3 DNA follows: TGCAGTGCTAGTGAATCGAGGGATACGCAGTATTTT.

Many counts were recorded for this clonotype. The chain links TRBV7-2 to TRBJ1-4; D is uncertain. Per the germline V gene, CDR1 is SGHTA and CDR2 is FQGNSA. The CDR3 length is 13 residues. V was trimmed by 3 bases and J by 6 bases, leaving 8 bases between them. The CDR3 nucleotides are TGTGCCAGCAGCTTGAACCAAGATGAAAAACTGTTTTTT. It specifies CASSLNQDEKLFF.

In this sample, this clonotype is medium-sized. The chain has TRBV4-3 and TRBJ2-1, with D tentatively TRBD1 or TRBD2 (5 bases each). The CDR3 consists of 14 residues. Per the germline V gene, CDR1 is LGHNA and CDR2 is YSLEER. The V and J ends lost 1 base and 9 bases respectively, with 13 bases between them. DNA of the CDR3: TGCGCCAGCAGCCAAGGGGTGGGACCGGGTGAGCAGTTCTTC. As protein: CASSQGVGPGEQFF.

The table lists this clonotype with many counts. The chain has TRBV7-3 and TRBJ2-2; possibly TRBD1 for D (5 bases). The germline V gene encodes CDR1 SGHTA and CDR2 FQGTGA. The CDR3 loop spans 14 amino acids. V shed 5 bases and J shed 3 bases, with 10 bases lying between them. The CDR3 DNA sequence: TGTGCCAGCAGCCTAAGCAGGGACACCGGGGAGCTGTTTTTT. Its translation: CASSLSRDTGELFF.

In this sample, this clonotype turned up many times. This chain uses TRBV6-7 with TRBJ2-5; D is perhaps TRBD1 or TRBD2 (6 bases each). TRBV6-7 is reported as an ORF; its role is uncertain. The CDR3 is made up of 15 amino acids. V was trimmed by 5 bases and J by 5 bases, leaving 18 bases between them. The CDR3 DNA follows: TGTGCCAGCAGTGACAAGGTTGGGGGGCGGGAGACCCAGTACTTC. Residues: CASSDKVGGRETQYF.

This clonotype appeared many times. This chain connects TRBV6-2 or TRBV6-3 to TRBJ2-1, with 8 bases lining up with TRBD1. V was clipped by 5 bases and J by 6 bases; unmatched bases: 3. The CDR3 loop spans 13 amino acids. Germline V gene lookup returns CDR1 MNHEY and CDR2 SVGEGT. The CDR3 sequence: CASSNTGGNEQFF. The DNA for the CDR3 is TGTGCCAGCAGTAATACAGGGGGCAATGAGCAGTTCTTC.

Ten or more counts support this clonotype. The chain is built from TRBV5-5 and TRBJ2-7; D is unresolved. Trimming took 4 bases from V and 3 from J, leaving 20 bases between them. The CDR3 totals 16 residues. Looked up from germline, CDR1 is SGHKS and CDR2 is YYEKEE (reference sequence). The CDR3 spells CASSKDGSRPFYEQYF. The DNA of the CDR3 is TGTGCCAGCAGCAAGGATGGGTCCAGACCATTCTACGAGCAGTACTTC.

This clonotype appeared many times. This chain uses TRBV7-9 with TRBJ2-2; TRBD2 aligns across 9 bases. CDR3 length: 15 residues. V lost 5 bases to trimming and J lost 0 bases; unmatched junction nucleotides: 1. Germline values: CDR1 SEHNR, CDR2 FQNEAQ (reference sequence). The CDR3 here is CASSRLAANTGELFF. The CDR3, as DNA: TGTGCCAGCAGCCGACTAGCGGCGAACACCGGGGAGCTGTTTTTT.

V usage is TRBV12-3 or TRBV12-4 and J usage is TRBJ2-7; D is possibly TRBD2 (7 bases). The CDR3 extends over 14 amino acids. The V end was cut by 6 bases, the J end by 3 bases, with 15 bases between. The CDR3 spells CASRLSGGGYEQYF. CDR3 coding DNA: TGTGCCAGCAGACTCTCGGGGGGCGGCTACGAGCAGTACTTC.

This clonotype has more than one count but fewer than ten. This chain connects TRBV10-3 to TRBJ1-5; 7 bases are shared with TRBD1. The trim removed 2 bases at V and 9 bases at J, leaving 7 bases unmatched. Germline V gene data show CDR1 as ENHRY and CDR2 as SYGVKD. The CDR3 loop spans 14 amino acids. The CDR3 spells CAISEIQGDGPQHF. The CDR3, as DNA: TGTGCCATCAGTGAGATCCAGGGGGATGGGCCCCAGCATTTT.